The rows below give T cell receptor beta chains drawn from one sample of a study of blood T cell repertoires in COVID-19. The repertoire was sequenced with immunoSEQ multiplex PCR; TCRdb's copy has only in-frame clones and lacks some. The repertoire consists of 100,000 or so clones, with roughly four fifths occurring once and the leading ten covering around 7.3%. The specimen was peripheral blood. The receptors originated from a man between 50 and 59 years old with active or convalescent COVID-19. The CDR3 runs from the conserved cysteine through the conserved F or W. The D gene is left open where the match is weak. Some rows mark clone size as missing; the rest say once, few, many or name a class of expanded clone.

>-|TRBV4-1|TRBJ1-4|-
TGCGCCAGCAGCCACGCGGGACTTCCTCCAAAACTGTTTTTT
CASSHAGLPPKLFF
>-|TRBV19|TRBJ1-5|TRBD1
TGTGCCAGTACCCTGGGGCGACAGGGAATTGGCAATCAGCCCCAGCATTTT
CASTLGRQGIGNQPQHF
>-|TRBV7-2|TRBJ1-4|TRBD1
TGTGCCAGCAGCCCGTTGGGACAGGCGAATGAAAAACTGTTTTTT
CASSPLGQANEKLFF
>-|TRBV7-2|TRBJ2-5|TRBD2
TGTGCCAGCTGCGCGACTAGCGGGGGCAGTCAGTACTTC
CASCATSGGSQYF
>-|TRBV5-1|TRBJ1-4|-
TGCGCCAGCAGCCCCGGGGGGGGGCAGGAAAAACTGTTTTTT
CASSPGGGQEKLFF
>-|TRBV4-2|TRBJ2-3|-
TGTGCCAGCAGTTTTCTGGGGGGGCTCACAGATACGCAGTATTTT
CASSFLGGLTDTQYF
>few|TRBV6-5|TRBJ2-2|-
TGTGCCAGCTCCAGGGGAGTAGGCGGGGAGCTGTTTTTT
CASSRGVGGELFF
>-|TRBV6-5|TRBJ1-5|-
TGTGCCCACAAGGACAGAAATAGCAATCAGCCCCAGCATTTT
CAHKDRNSNQPQHF
>once|TRBV4-1|TRBJ1-5|-
TGCGCCAGCAGCCCCTACGGGGGGTTGGGACCCCAGCATTTT
CASSPYGGLGPQHF
>-|TRBV2|TRBJ2-6|TRBD1
TGTGCCAGCAGGACAGGGTCTGGGGCCAACGTCCTGACTTTC
CASRTGSGANVLTF
>-|TRBV19|TRBJ1-2|-
TGTGCCAGTGTAGACGGACTTAACTATGGCTACACCTTC
CASVDGLNYGYTF
>-|TRBV5-4|TRBJ1-6|-
TGTGCCAGCACCCCAGGAGGGTGGGATTCACCCCTCCACTTT
CASTPGGWDSPLHF
>-|TRBV5-3|TRBJ2-2|TRBD1
TGTGCCAGAAGCTTGGGGTGGACAGGGGGACACTACACCGGGGAGCTGTTTTTT
CARSLGWTGGHYTGELFF
>-|TRBV19|TRBJ1-1|-
TGTGCCAGTAGTACCTCAGGGGCCACTGAAGCTTTCTTT
CASSTSGATEAFF
>-|TRBV5-3|TRBJ2-1|-
TGTGCCAGAAGCTCCAGGCCCTACAATGAGCAGTTCTTC
CARSSRPYNEQFF
>-|TRBV11-2|TRBJ2-5|TRBD1
TGTGCCAGCAGCTCACTCCAGGGGGCTGGGAGGGAGACCCAGTACTTC
CASSSLQGAGRETQYF
>-|TRBV28|TRBJ1-1|-
TGTGCCAGCAGTTATAGCTCAAAAATGACTGAAGCTTTCTTT
CASSYSSKMTEAFF
>-|TRBV28|TRBJ1-5|TRBD1
TGTGCCAGCAGTCCAAGGGGGGACAGGGTTATAGGTCAGCCCCAGCATTTT
CASSPRGDRVIGQPQHF
>once|TRBV24-1|TRBJ1-4|-
TGTGCCACCAGTGATTCGTACTCCGGAGATGAAAAACTGTTTTTT
CATSDSYSGDEKLFF
>once|TRBV2|TRBJ1-5|TRBD1
TGTGCCAGCAGTTTATTAGGACAGGGAGCCCCTAGCAATCAGCCCCAGCATTTT
CASSLLGQGAPSNQPQHF
>-|TRBV4-1|TRBJ1-2|TRBD1
TGCGCCAGCAGCCAGCCAACGGAACGGGACAGGGGCCTCTATGGCTACACCTTC
CASSQPTERDRGLYGYTF
>-|TRBV19|TRBJ2-7|TRBD1
TGTGCCAGTAGCCGGACGGGGACCGGGACAGAGACCTACGAGCAGTACTTC
CASSRTGTGTETYEQYF
>-|TRBV7-8|TRBJ1-6|TRBD1
TGTGCCAGCAGCTTCAGGGACAGGGCAAGGAATTCACCCCTCCACTTT
CASSFRDRARNSPLHF
>-|TRBV4-1|TRBJ2-5|TRBD2
TGCGCCAGCAGCCAAGATATTGGACTAGCGGGTGCCCAGGAGACCCAGTACTTC
CASSQDIGLAGAQETQYF
>-|TRBV28|TRBJ2-4|TRBD2
TGTGCCAGTAGCGGGGGGCACAAAAACATTCAGTACTTC
CASSGGHKNIQYF
>-|TRBV11-2|TRBJ2-1|TRBD1
TGTGCCAGCAGCTTGACCGGGACAGGGTTTACTGAGCAGTTCTTC
CASSLTGTGFTEQFF
>-|TRBV7-2|TRBJ2-1|-
TGTGCCAGCAGTAGGGGGAATGAGCAGTTCTTC
CASSRGNEQFF
>-|TRBV4-2|TRBJ1-4|-
TGTGCCAGCAGCCAAGATGCCACAGAGAATGAAAAACTGTTTTTT
CASSQDATENEKLFF
>-|TRBV7-2|TRBJ1-1|-
TGTGCCAGCAGCTTAAGAACATCCGGGACTGAAGCTTTCTTT
CASSLRTSGTEAFF
>-|TRBV12-3/TRBV12-4|TRBJ1-1|-
TGTGCCAGCAGTCCTCGGCCGGGAAATGAAGCTTTCTTT
CASSPRPGNEAFF
>few|TRBV18|TRBJ2-5|TRBD1
TGTGCCAGCTCTCAACGACAGGGATCTCAAGAGACCCAGTACTTC
CASSQRQGSQETQYF
>-|TRBV10-1|TRBJ2-2|-
TGCGCCAGCAGTGAAGGGCAGGGGAACACCGGGGAGCTGTTTTTT
CASSEGQGNTGELFF
>-|TRBV10-3|TRBJ2-7|-
TGTGCCATCAGTAAGAGCTCCCGGGACAACTCCTACGAGCAGTACTTC
CAISKSSRDNSYEQYF
>once|TRBV11-2|TRBJ2-3|TRBD2
TGTGCCAGCAGGCGACTAGCGGGGTTTCGCAGATATACGCAGTATTTT
CASRRLAGFRRYTQYF
>-|TRBV5-1|TRBJ1-3|-
TGCGCCAGCACCCCGGGGGGGACGAGCTCTGGAAACACCATATATTTT
CASTPGGTSSGNTIYF
>-|TRBV24-1|TRBJ1-1|-
TGTGCCACCAGTTCGGCAGGGAACACTGAAGCTTTCTTT
CATSSAGNTEAFF
>-|TRBV6-4|TRBJ2-6|-
TGTGCCAGCAGTTACAACTCTGGGGCCAACGTCCTGACTTTC
CASSYNSGANVLTF
>-|TRBV15|TRBJ2-2|TRBD2
TGTGCCACCAGCAGGGGACTAGCGGGTGGCGGGGAGCTGTTTTTT
CATSRGLAGGGELFF
>-|TRBV18|TRBJ2-3|-
TGTGCCAGCTCACCACCTGGCGATACGCAGTATTTT
CASSPPGDTQYF
>once|TRBV5-1|TRBJ1-3|-
TGCGCCAGCAGCTTGGATGGGCCTGGAAACACCATATATTTT
CASSLDGPGNTIYF